The 7 T cell receptor beta chains presented below share a single source sample, sequenced in a study of lymphopenia after photon versus proton radiotherapy. Sequencing was performed with immunoSEQ multiplex PCR; in TCRdb, only in-frame clones are kept and a portion is missing. Among approximately 45,000 clones, less than 90% were seen once, and the ten largest hold around 2%. Here the sequenced sample was peripheral blood, taken from a patient treated with photon-based radiotherapy. The receptors derive from a man aged 35 to 55 with gastric cancer.

V usage is TRBV5-1 and J usage is TRBJ2-3, with D tentatively TRBD1 (6 bases). CDR1 SGHRS and CDR2 YFSETQ come from the germline V gene. V lost 2 bases and J lost 6, with 16 bases in between. There are 15 residues in the CDR3. The CDR3 region has the DNA TGCGCCAGCAGCTTCAGGGGAACACCCGGGGATACGCAGTATTTT. This translates into CASSFRGTPGDTQYF. The entire variable domain, with the rest obtained from reference TRBV5-1 and TRBJ2-3, is as follows: KAGVTQTPRYLIKTRGQQVTLSCSPISGHRSVSWYQQTPGQGLQFLFEYFSETQRNKGNFPGRFSGRQFSNSRSEMNVSTLELGDSALYLCASSFRGTPGDTQYFGPGTRLTVL.

V usage is TRBV11-2 and J usage is TRBJ1-2; 10 nucleotides agree with TRBD1. The V segment lost 4 bases and the J segment 13 bases; nucleotides outside the gene matches: 18. Germline CDR1 is SGHAT and CDR2 is FQNNGV. The CDR3 consists of 16 residues. The CDR3 DNA is TGTGCCAGCAGCTCGTGGGCGGACAGGGGGTCTTTCGGGGTCACCTTC. Its protein is CASSSWADRGSFGVTF.

This CDR3 is CASSPAGTFNEKLFF. In DNA, the CDR3 is TGTGCCAGCAGCCCGGCCGGGACATTTAATGAAAAACTGTTTTTT. V usage is TRBV9 and J usage is TRBJ1-4; perhaps TRBD1 as D (6 bases). The CDR3 covers 15 residues. The germline CDR1 and CDR2 sequences are SGDLS and YYNGEE. Trimming took 4 bases from V and 4 from J, leaving 14 bases between them.

The rearrangement joins TRBV11-2 to TRBJ2-7, with D possibly TRBD1 on 8 matching bases. The CDR3 loop spans 16 amino acids. The germline gives CDR1 SGHAT, CDR2 FQNNGV. With 5 bases removed from V and 2 bases from J, the gap between germline ends came to 19 bases. The CDR3 reads CASSLRQGRGAYEQYF. Written as DNA, the CDR3 is TGTGCCAGCAGCCTTCGACAGGGGAGGGGGGCCTACGAGCAGTACTTC.

The rearrangement uses TRBV5-1 and TRBJ1-6, with 9 bases fitting TRBD1. The CDR3 length is 16 residues. Trimming took 0 bases from V and 6 from J; bases not matched to a gene: 4. CDR1 is SGHRS and CDR2 is YFSETQ in the germline V gene. CDR3 residues: CASSLGGQGPNSPLHF. Here the CDR3 DNA reads TGCGCCAGCAGCTTGGGGGGACAGGGCCCTAATTCACCCCTCCACTTT.

This clone was counted only a few times. An end of the junction differs from the germline gene, which may be a read error. This sequence joins TRBV4-2 and TRBJ1-3; D is uncertain. The CDR3 loop spans 15 amino acids. Germline lookup yields CDR1 LGHNA and CDR2 YNFKEQ. In nucleotides, the CDR3 is TGTGCCAGCAGGCAAGATTGGGATGCCGGAAACACCATATATTTT. Protein product: CASRQDWDAGNTIYF.

The chain carries TRBV29-1 and TRBJ1-2; 7 nucleotides align to TRBD1. The V gene end was trimmed by 6 bases and the J gene end by 5 bases; junction bases not matched to a gene: 12. Germline V CDR1 and CDR2: SQVTM, ANQGSEA. The CDR3 extends over 14 amino acids. The CDR3 DNA sequence: TGCAGCGTGGAGCCCGAGGGGGCAAGTTATGGCTACACCTTC. Translated: CSVEPEGASYGYTF.